The source of this T cell receptor beta chain is a study of blood T cell repertoires in COVID-19 (dated by TCRdb to about 2020). Background on the whole study: Samples from collaborators originated in the United States, Italy and Spain and spanned both the acute and convalescent phases of COVID-19. HLA class I and class II types, where available, came from metadata supplied by the sample provider rather than from assay-based typing. Samples were obtained from the ongoing ImmuneRACE study (first 160 participants) and from about 1,300 subjects provided by 6 global collaborators. Deeply sampled blood TCRbeta repertoires from subjects exposed to, actively infected with, or recovered from COVID-19 were included in the dataset. The repertoires were released in a freely available public database intended as a resource for research on the immune response to SARS-CoV-2. The prospective study material was composed of cDNA or gDNA derived from T cells, B-cell-depleted T cells, or PBMCs. Sample metadata almost always included a de-identified subject ID, COVID-19 status, age in years and sex. Overall study outcomes, separate from this receptor: The amount of clinical and demographic metadata varied by source and participant and was provided uncurated.

Turning to this clone: Its antigen specificity is not known. No base quality information exists; no much larger clone differs at one position.

Collaborating institutions collected whole blood in K2EDTA tubes following their own protocols. For TCRbeta analysis, collaborators shipped samples as frozen whole blood, isolated PBMCs, or DNA extracted from either of those sample types. The CDR3, from cysteine to phenylalanine, totals 17 residues. The CDR3 DNA has 51 bases and is translated from base 1. V gives up 0 bases and J gives up 8 bases, and the segment between their germline ends measures 20 bases. For CDR1 and CDR2, the germline V gene (reference sequence) lists WNHNN and SYGVQD. TCRbeta CDR3 regions were amplified from genomic DNA by means of the immunoSEQ Assay, a bias-controlled multiplex PCR. Per the source publication's procedure: Nucleated cell counts per sample were estimated from amplification of reference gene primers within the assay. Sequence reads were collapsed and filtered to measure the absolute abundance of every unique TCRbeta CDR3 rearrangement. For each sample, productive Simpson clonality was calculated by taking the square root of Simpson's diversity index across productive rearrangements. This immuneACCESS table, as held by TCRdb, lists in-frame sequences with V and J called but not all clones. Of the missing ones, under half trace to an unresolved V gene in checked studies; the others have no known cause. That table furnishes V, J and clone size, whereas the DNA furnished D and trimming. A total of approximately 150,000 clones appear in this sample, 90% of them only once. The ten top clones hold 15% to 20% of the sample.

This receptor was obtained from a man in his 60s with active or convalescent COVID-19. The specimen sequenced was peripheral blood. This chain is built from TRBV10-1 and TRBJ2-1; D gene: possibly TRBD1, on 6 matching bases. The nucleotide sequence reads TGCGCCAGCAGTGAGTCGTACCAGGGGCGACGACCTGATGAGCAGTTCTTC. This yields the protein CASSESYQGRRPDEQFF.